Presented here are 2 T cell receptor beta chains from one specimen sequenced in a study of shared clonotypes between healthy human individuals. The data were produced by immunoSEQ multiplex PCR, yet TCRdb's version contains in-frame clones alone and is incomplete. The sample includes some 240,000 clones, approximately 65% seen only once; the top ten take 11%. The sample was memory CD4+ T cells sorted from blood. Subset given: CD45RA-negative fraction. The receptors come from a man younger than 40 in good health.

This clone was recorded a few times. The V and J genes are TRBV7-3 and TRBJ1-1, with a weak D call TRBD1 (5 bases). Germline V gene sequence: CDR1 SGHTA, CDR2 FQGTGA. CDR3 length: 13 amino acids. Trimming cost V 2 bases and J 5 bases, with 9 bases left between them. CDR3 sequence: CASSLWGNTEAFF. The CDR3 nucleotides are TGTGCCAGCAGCTTATGGGGGAATACTGAAGCTTTCTTT.

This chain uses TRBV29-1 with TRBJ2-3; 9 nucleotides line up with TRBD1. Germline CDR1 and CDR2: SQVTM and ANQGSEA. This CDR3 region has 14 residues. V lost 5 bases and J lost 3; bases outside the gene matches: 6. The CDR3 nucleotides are TGCAGCGTTATACAGGGGGCTGGGACAGATACGCAGTATTTT. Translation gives CSVIQGAGTDTQYF.